These T cell receptor beta chains were read from a single sample in a study of early T cells in non-severe SARS-CoV-2 infection. TCRdb reprocessed the 5' RACE reads via MiXCR and lists one record per CDR3 protein. The data show some 66,000 distinct CDR3 sequences, approximately 9% seen once. The sample was whole blood. All receptors come from an adult who was a healthcare worker with PCR-confirmed SARS-CoV-2 infection or an uninfected control (not recorded which). Each CDR3 is given with its conserved first and last residue. D genes are given only for firm matches. Not all rows give a size; the values are once, few, many and, for expanded clones, a class.

len	j_gene	d_gene	abundance	v_gene	CDR3aa	CDR3nt
15	TRBJ2-3	.	many	TRBV7-8	CASSLRDFGGDTQYF	TGTGCCAGCAGCCTGCGGGACTTCGGTGGGGATACGCAGTATTTT
16	TRBJ2-5	TRBD1	few	TRBV7-8	CASSTWLGQGQETQYF	TGTGCCAGCAGCACCTGGCTGGGACAGGGACAAGAGACCCAGTACTTC
16	TRBJ2-5	.	many	TRBV12-3/TRBV12-4	CASSMRQGSLQETQYF	TGTGCCAGCAGTATGAGGCAGGGATCCCTCCAAGAGACCCAGTACTTC
12	TRBJ2-7	TRBD2	.	TRBV29-1	CSVKAGGYEQYF	TGCAGCGTCAAAGCGGGGGGTTACGAGCAGTACTTC
13	TRBJ2-3	.	many	TRBV20-1	CSATPGSTDTQYF	TGCAGTGCTACCCCGGGGAGCACAGATACGCAGTATTTT
15	TRBJ2-1	TRBD1	.	TRBV12-3/TRBV12-4	CASSFPQQGYNEQFF	TGTGCCAGCAGTTTCCCCCAACAGGGGTACAATGAGCAGTTCTTC
14	TRBJ2-4	.	many	TRBV7-9	CASSFGRGEDIQYF	TGTGCCAGCAGCTTCGGCAGGGGTGAGGACATTCAGTACTTC
14	TRBJ2-3	.	few	TRBV20-1	CSASFSPGADTQYF	TGCAGTGCTAGTTTCTCCCCCGGGGCAGATACGCAGTATTTT
11	TRBJ2-7	.	.	TRBV29-1	CSVEGGGEQYF	TGCAGCGTTGAAGGGGGTGGCGAGCAGTACTTC
14	TRBJ2-2	.	many	TRBV5-5	CASSFRMNTGELFF	TGTGCCAGCAGCTTCAGAATGAACACCGGGGAGCTGTTTTTT
14	TRBJ2-7	.	.	TRBV29-1	CSVEDLNPQHEQYF	TGCAGCGTTGAAGATCTTAACCCCCAGCATGAGCAGTACTTC
13	TRBJ1-2	.	many	TRBV29-1	CSVEDLEVGGYTF	TGCAGCGTTGAAGATCTAGAGGTCGGGGGCTACACCTTC
23	TRBJ2-6	TRBD1	many	TRBV7-3	CASSLRLKNIPGQGPSGANVLTF	TGTGCCAGCAGCTTACGTTTAAAAAACATACCGGGACAGGGGCCTTCTGGGGCCAACGTCCTGACTTTC
11	TRBJ2-7	.	many	TRBV9	CASVKIHEQYF	TGTGCCAGCGTCAAAATCCACGAGCAGTACTTC
14	TRBJ2-1	TRBD1	few	TRBV5-5	CASSPGQGYNEQFF	TGTGCCAGCAGCCCGGGACAGGGCTACAATGAGCAGTTCTTC
14	TRBJ1-2	TRBD1	.	TRBV5-1	CASSVGQGTSGYTF	TGCGCCAGCAGCGTAGGACAGGGAACTTCTGGCTACACCTTC
14	TRBJ1-6	.	.	TRBV3-1	CASSRDVVNSPLHF	TGTGCCAGCAGCAGGGACGTGGTCAATTCACCCCTCCACTTT
15	TRBJ2-3	.	.	TRBV7-9	CASSLDRDFADTQYF	TGTGCCAGCAGCTTAGACAGGGACTTCGCAGATACGCAGTATTTT
19	TRBJ2-4	TRBD2	.	TRBV18	CASSPPGSGRARAKNIQYF	TGTGCCAGCTCACCACCGGGAAGCGGGAGGGCCAGAGCCAAAAACATTCAGTACTTC
14	TRBJ1-6	.	many	TRBV6-1	CASSGRSYNSPLHF	TGTGCCAGCAGCGGTCGCTCCTATAATTCACCCCTCCACTTT
15	TRBJ2-1	TRBD2	few	TRBV20-1	CRGISSGSAYNEQFF	TGCAGGGGAATATCTAGCGGGAGCGCCTACAATGAGCAGTTCTTC
14	TRBJ1-2	.	many	TRBV5-5	CASSLVVDSAGYTF	TGTGCCAGCAGCTTGGTTGTGGACTCGGCGGGCTACACCTTC
17	TRBJ1-6	TRBD1	many	TRBV27	CASSQRTRQGANSPLHF	TGTGCCAGCAGTCAACGAACCCGACAGGGGGCGAATTCACCCCTCCACTTT
13	TRBJ1-5	.	few	TRBV30	CAWSVRGQEPQHF	TGTGCCTGGAGTGTACGGGGGCAAGAGCCCCAGCATTTT
16	TRBJ2-3	.	few	TRBV3-1	CASSHGLNLVTDTQYF	TGTGCCAGCAGCCATGGCCTAAATCTAGTCACAGATACGCAGTATTTT
15	TRBJ1-4	.	.	TRBV18	CASSPSGTLGEKLFF	TGTGCCAGCTCACCCTCCGGGACGTTGGGGGAAAAACTGTTTTTT